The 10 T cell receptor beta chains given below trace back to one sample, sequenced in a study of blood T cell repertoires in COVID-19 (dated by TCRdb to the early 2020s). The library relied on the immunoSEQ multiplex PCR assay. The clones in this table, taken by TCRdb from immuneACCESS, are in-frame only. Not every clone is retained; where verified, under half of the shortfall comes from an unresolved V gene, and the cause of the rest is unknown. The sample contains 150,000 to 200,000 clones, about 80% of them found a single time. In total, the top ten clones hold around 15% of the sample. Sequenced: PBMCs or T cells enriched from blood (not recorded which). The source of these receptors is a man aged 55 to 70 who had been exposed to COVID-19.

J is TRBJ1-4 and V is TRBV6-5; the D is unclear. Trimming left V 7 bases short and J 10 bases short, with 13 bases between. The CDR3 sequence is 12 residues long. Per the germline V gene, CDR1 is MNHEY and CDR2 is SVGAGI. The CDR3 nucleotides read TGTGCCAGCACTTGGGAGCGGGCAAAACTGTTTTTT. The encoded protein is CASTWERAKLFF.

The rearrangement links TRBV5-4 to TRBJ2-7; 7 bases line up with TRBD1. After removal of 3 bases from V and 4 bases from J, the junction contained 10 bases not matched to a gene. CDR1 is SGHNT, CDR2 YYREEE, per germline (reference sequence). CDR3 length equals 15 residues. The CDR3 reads CASSSAGTAAYEQYF. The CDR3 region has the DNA TGTGCCAGCAGCTCGGCCGGGACAGCCGCTTACGAGCAGTACTTC.

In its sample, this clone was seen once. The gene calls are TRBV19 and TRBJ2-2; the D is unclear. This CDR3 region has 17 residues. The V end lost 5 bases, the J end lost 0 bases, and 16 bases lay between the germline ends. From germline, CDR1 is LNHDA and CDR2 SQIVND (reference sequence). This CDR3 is CASSSLLTHANTGELFF. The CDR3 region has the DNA TGTGCCAGTAGTTCTTTACTAACACATGCGAACACCGGGGAGCTGTTTTTT.

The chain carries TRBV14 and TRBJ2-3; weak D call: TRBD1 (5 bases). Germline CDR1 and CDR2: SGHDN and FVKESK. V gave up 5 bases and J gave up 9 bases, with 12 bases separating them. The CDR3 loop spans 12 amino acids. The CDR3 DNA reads TGTGCCAGCAGCTTAGGGGTACCGACGCAGTATTTT. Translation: CASSLGVPTQYF.

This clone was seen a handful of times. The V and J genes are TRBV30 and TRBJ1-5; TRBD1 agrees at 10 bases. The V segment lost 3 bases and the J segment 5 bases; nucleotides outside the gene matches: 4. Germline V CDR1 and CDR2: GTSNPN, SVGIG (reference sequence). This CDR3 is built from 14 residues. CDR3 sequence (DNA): TGTGCCTGGAGCTCGGGACAGGGGTATCAGCCCCAGCATTTT. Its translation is CAWSSGQGYQPQHF.

The CDR3 DNA is TGTGCCAGCAGTATCTCTACGACCTACGAGCAGTACTTC. It specifies CASSISTTYEQYF. The chain couples TRBV27 to TRBJ2-7; D call uncertain. The CDR3 is 13 amino acids. The V end was cut by 5 bases, the J end by 2 bases, with 10 bases between. CDR1 MNHEY and CDR2 SMNVEV come from the germline V gene (reference sequence).

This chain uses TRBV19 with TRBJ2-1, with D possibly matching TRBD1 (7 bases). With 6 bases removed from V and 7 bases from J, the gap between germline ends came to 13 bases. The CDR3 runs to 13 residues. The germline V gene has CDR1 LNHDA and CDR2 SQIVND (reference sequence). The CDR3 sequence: CASRVQGRNEQFF. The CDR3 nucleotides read TGTGCCAGTAGGGTACAGGGGAGGAATGAGCAGTTCTTC.

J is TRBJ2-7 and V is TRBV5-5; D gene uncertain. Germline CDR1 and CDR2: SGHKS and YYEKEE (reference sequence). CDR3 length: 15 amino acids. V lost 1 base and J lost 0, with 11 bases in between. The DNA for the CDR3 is TGTGCCAGCAGCTTGCAACAGATGTTCTCCTACGAGCAGTACTTC. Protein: CASSLQQMFSYEQYF.

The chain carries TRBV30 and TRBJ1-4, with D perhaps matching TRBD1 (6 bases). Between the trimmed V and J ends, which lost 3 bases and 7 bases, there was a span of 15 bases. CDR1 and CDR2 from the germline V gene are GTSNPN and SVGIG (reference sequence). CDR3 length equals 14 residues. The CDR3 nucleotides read TGTGCCTGGAGGGGAGGGGGGCGCGTTGAAAAACTGTTTTTT. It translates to CAWRGGGRVEKLFF.

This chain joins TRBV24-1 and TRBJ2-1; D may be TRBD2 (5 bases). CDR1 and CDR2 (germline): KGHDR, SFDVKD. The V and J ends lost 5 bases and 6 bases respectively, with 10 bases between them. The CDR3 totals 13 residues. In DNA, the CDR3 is TGTGCCACCAGTGTACCGGGAAGCAATGAGCAGTTCTTC. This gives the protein CATSVPGSNEQFF.